These T cell receptor beta chains were read from a single sample in a study of blood T cell repertoires in COVID-19. Sequencing was performed with immunoSEQ multiplex PCR; in TCRdb, only in-frame clones are kept and a portion is missing. The table records approximately 350,000 clones, 70% to 90% of them present only once. The sample consisted of peripheral blood. The receptors come from a woman aged 60-75 years with COVID-19, enrolled during active disease. Each CDR3 is given with its conserved first and last residue. Fields, in order: clone size, J gene, V gene, CDR3 protein. Clone sizes are given selectively: once, few, many, or a class where the clone is expanded.

- TRBJ1-2 TRBV6-2/TRBV6-3 CASSGTTGAGGYTF
- TRBJ1-4 TRBV5-1 CASSLLATGEKLFF
- TRBJ1-2 TRBV7-8 CASSAGQSYGYTF
- TRBJ1-3 TRBV30 CAWAFRTGNTIYF
- TRBJ1-1 TRBV18 CASSPEGQGLNTEAFF
- TRBJ1-2 TRBV7-2 CASSPPKQWANTF
- TRBJ1-2 TRBV30 CACDLQGQGRDGYTF
- TRBJ2-5 TRBV7-2 CASSSPGVAGVEGETQYF
- TRBJ1-4 TRBV11-3 CASSLEGGAREKLFF
- TRBJ2-1 TRBV4-3 CASSQDSGLAGRYEQFF
- TRBJ1-6 TRBV4-3 CASSQAGQGTAPLHF
once TRBJ1-4 TRBV9 CASSVSRQTGTGEKLFF
once TRBJ1-1 TRBV30 CAWSVLGQANTEAFF
- TRBJ2-6 TRBV11-3 CASSPGQEFDSGANVLTF
- TRBJ2-7 TRBV11-2 CASSLKSRIPRVLYEQYF
- TRBJ2-1 TRBV27 CASSSDRYNEQFF
many TRBJ2-1 TRBV6-5 CASSYSSQKLYNEQFF
- TRBJ1-5 TRBV12-5 CASGLVLGRGGNQPQHF
- TRBJ2-7 TRBV29-1 CKQGTPLSFEQYF
- TRBJ2-3 TRBV10-3 CAIKGTSGTSDTQYF
- TRBJ2-5 TRBV19 CASRGGNGETQYF
- TRBJ1-2 TRBV19 CASKGEGDFNYGYTF
- TRBJ2-5 TRBV29-1 CSVVLAGGLWSAQYF
- TRBJ2-3 TRBV7-2 CASSLGLGSDTQYF
few TRBJ1-1 TRBV9 CASSELGGANTEAFF
- TRBJ2-3 TRBV2 CASSDRGLASTDTQYF
- TRBJ1-1 TRBV19 CASARSMNTEAFF
- TRBJ1-1 TRBV5-1 CASSRGTVNTEAFF
many TRBJ2-1 TRBV27 CASSPEDRAYNEQFF
- TRBJ2-1 TRBV5-1 CASSQSPGQGYNEQFF
- TRBJ1-1 TRBV10-3 CAISGGGTGGADTEAFF
- TRBJ2-5 TRBV11-3 CASSLDLRRGGEETQYF
- TRBJ1-1 TRBV11-3 CASSPRQGDTEAFF
few TRBJ1-3 TRBV11-1 CASSLAGHYGNTIYF
- TRBJ2-1 TRBV5-1 CASKLVGVPYNEQFF